A selection of T cell receptor beta chains follows, all from one sample in a study of cytomegalovirus exposure and HLA in healthy donors. The assay was immunoSEQ multiplex PCR, and TCRdb's table has in-frame clones only and misses some. The profile shows more than 75,000 clones, around 70% of them singletons. Sequenced material: PBMCs. The receptors stem from a woman aged 45 to 65 in good health and CMV-seropositive. CDR3s include the opening cysteine and the closing phenylalanine or tryptophan. Fields, in order: clone size, V gene, D gene, J gene, CDR3 DNA, CDR3 protein. The D gene is left open where the match is weak. Only some rows state a clone size, as once, few, many or a class for expanded clones.

abundance: .
v_gene: TRBV11-2
d_gene: .
j_gene: TRBJ1-1
CDR3nt: TGTGCCAGCAGCTTAGGTCTAACGGTGATCACTGAAGCTTTCTTT
CDR3aa: CASSLGLTVITEAFF

abundance: .
v_gene: TRBV27
d_gene: .
j_gene: TRBJ2-6
CDR3nt: TGTGCCAGCAGTGGACTAAGCGCTGGGGCCAACGTCCTGACTTTC
CDR3aa: CASSGLSAGANVLTF

abundance: .
v_gene: TRBV5-6
d_gene: .
j_gene: TRBJ1-1
CDR3nt: TGTGCCAGCAGCTCGACGATAGGGGACACTGAAGCTTTCTTT
CDR3aa: CASSSTIGDTEAFF

abundance: .
v_gene: TRBV9
d_gene: TRBD2
j_gene: TRBJ2-1
CDR3nt: TGTGCCAGCAGCCTGACTAGCGGGAGGGCCGGTCAGTACAATGAGCAGTTCTTC
CDR3aa: CASSLTSGRAGQYNEQFF

abundance: .
v_gene: TRBV7-3
d_gene: TRBD1
j_gene: TRBJ2-7
CDR3nt: TGTGCCAGCAGTCCGACAGGGGGAGGTTACGAGCAGTACTTC
CDR3aa: CASSPTGGGYEQYF

abundance: once
v_gene: TRBV5-4
d_gene: TRBD1
j_gene: TRBJ2-2
CDR3nt: TGTGCCAGCAGCTTGGGGGGACAGGGGAGCACCGGGGAGCTGTTTTTT
CDR3aa: CASSLGGQGSTGELFF

abundance: .
v_gene: TRBV5-4
d_gene: .
j_gene: TRBJ2-4
CDR3nt: TGTGCCAGCAGCCCAGACAGAATAGCCAAAAACATTCAGTACTTC
CDR3aa: CASSPDRIAKNIQYF

abundance: .
v_gene: TRBV7-2
d_gene: .
j_gene: TRBJ1-4
CDR3nt: TGTGCCAGCAGCCAAGACAGTACAACTAATGAAAAACTGTTTTTT
CDR3aa: CASSQDSTTNEKLFF

abundance: .
v_gene: TRBV15
d_gene: .
j_gene: TRBJ2-1
CDR3nt: TGTGCCACCAGCAGAGAACAAAACCCGGGGGAGCAGTTCTTC
CDR3aa: CATSREQNPGEQFF

abundance: .
v_gene: TRBV6-5
d_gene: .
j_gene: TRBJ2-3
CDR3nt: TGTGCCAGCAGCCGCGGCACTAGTTCTGATACGCAGTATTTT
CDR3aa: CASSRGTSSDTQYF

abundance: .
v_gene: TRBV11-2
d_gene: .
j_gene: TRBJ2-7
CDR3nt: TGTGCCAGCAGCTTACTGTGGGAGGCCGACGAGCAGTACTTC
CDR3aa: CASSLLWEADEQYF

abundance: .
v_gene: TRBV7-9
d_gene: .
j_gene: TRBJ2-1
CDR3nt: TGTGCCAGCAGCTTGACAGAGTTCAATGAGCAGTTCTTC
CDR3aa: CASSLTEFNEQFF

abundance: few
v_gene: TRBV12-2
d_gene: .
j_gene: TRBJ1-1
CDR3nt: TGTGCCCGGGACAGAATCATGAACACTGAAGCTTTCTTT
CDR3aa: CARDRIMNTEAFF

abundance: few
v_gene: TRBV9
d_gene: TRBD1
j_gene: TRBJ1-1
CDR3nt: TGTGCCAGCAGCGAGGGGACAGCACCTAACACTGAAGCTTTCTTT
CDR3aa: CASSEGTAPNTEAFF

abundance: .
v_gene: TRBV5-1
d_gene: TRBD2
j_gene: TRBJ2-1
CDR3nt: TGCGCCAGCAGCTTGGGTACGGGAGGGGGCTACAATGAGCAGTTCTTC
CDR3aa: CASSLGTGGGYNEQFF

abundance: once
v_gene: TRBV27
d_gene: TRBD2
j_gene: TRBJ2-7
CDR3nt: TGTGCCAGCAGATCGGGAGGCTCCTACGAGCAGTACTTC
CDR3aa: CASRSGGSYEQYF

abundance: .
v_gene: TRBV6-6
d_gene: TRBD2
j_gene: TRBJ2-3
CDR3nt: TGTGCCAGCAAATCTAGCGGACCCCGCACAGATACGCAGTATTTT
CDR3aa: CASKSSGPRTDTQYF

abundance: .
v_gene: TRBV6-5
d_gene: .
j_gene: TRBJ2-7
CDR3nt: TGTGCCAGCTCCCAGATCAGTCCCTCCTACGAGCAGTACTTC
CDR3aa: CASSQISPSYEQYF

abundance: few
v_gene: TRBV4-1
d_gene: TRBD2
j_gene: TRBJ2-7
CDR3nt: TGCGCCAGCAGCCTGGAAGCGACTAGCGGATCCTACGAGCAGTACTTC
CDR3aa: CASSLEATSGSYEQYF

abundance: .
v_gene: TRBV7-8
d_gene: .
j_gene: TRBJ2-7
CDR3nt: TGTGCCAGCAGCTTGTCCCAGGTGTGGACAGCGGGGTCCTACGAGCAGTACTTC
CDR3aa: CASSLSQVWTAGSYEQYF

abundance: .
v_gene: TRBV14
d_gene: .
j_gene: TRBJ2-1
CDR3nt: TGTGCCAGCAGCCGAAGTCTAGGCAATGAGCAGTTCTTC
CDR3aa: CASSRSLGNEQFF

abundance: .
v_gene: TRBV6-5
d_gene: .
j_gene: TRBJ1-3
CDR3nt: TGTGCCAGCAGTCACAGGGATTACGGAAACACCATATATTTT
CDR3aa: CASSHRDYGNTIYF

abundance: .
v_gene: TRBV18
d_gene: .
j_gene: TRBJ2-3
CDR3nt: TGTGCCAGCTCACATAATGCAGATACGCAGTATTTT
CDR3aa: CASSHNADTQYF

abundance: .
v_gene: TRBV29-1
d_gene: TRBD1
j_gene: TRBJ2-1
CDR3nt: TGCAGCCACGCCGGGACAGGGAAAATTAATGAGCAGTTCTTC
CDR3aa: CSHAGTGKINEQFF

abundance: once
v_gene: TRBV6-1
d_gene: .
j_gene: TRBJ1-4
CDR3nt: TGTGCCAGCAGTGAATATGGAGAAGTCTTGGGTGAAAAACTGTTTTTT
CDR3aa: CASSEYGEVLGEKLFF

abundance: .
v_gene: TRBV19
d_gene: .
j_gene: TRBJ2-4
CDR3nt: TGTGCCAGTAGTAGTGCGGGTAATCTAGCCAAAAACATTCAGTACTTC
CDR3aa: CASSSAGNLAKNIQYF

abundance: .
v_gene: TRBV27
d_gene: TRBD2
j_gene: TRBJ2-3
CDR3nt: TGTGCCAGCAGTTCGGGGAGCGGGAGGGCCCATATCACAGATACGCAGTATTTT
CDR3aa: CASSSGSGRAHITDTQYF

abundance: .
v_gene: TRBV18
d_gene: .
j_gene: TRBJ2-1
CDR3nt: TGTGCCAGCTCCCTTTATGGAGTCGAAAACAATGAGCAGTTCTTC
CDR3aa: CASSLYGVENNEQFF